The source of this T cell receptor beta chain is a study of CD8+ T cells in alopecia areata. Treatment in this sample: oral pan-JAK inhibitor, 5-10 mg twice daily. Specimens obtained from alopecia areata patients comprised lesional scalp punch biopsies and peripheral blood. RNA was extracted and reverse transcribed into cDNA as the sequencing template. The assay was immunoSEQ multiplex PCR, and TCRdb's table has in-frame clones only and misses some. The sample carries about 180,000 clones, 40% to 65% recorded once. This clone has just a few counts. The target antigen is unknown. This CDR3 has 16 amino acids. Unmatched junction bases numbered 11, after V lost 6 bases and J lost 6 bases. Germline V gene lookup returns CDR1 ENHRY and CDR2 SYGVKD. General study findings and limits: Tofacitinib delivered significant drops in scalp clonality and in expanded CD8+ clones among the top 100.

The sequencing here drew on CD8+ T cells sorted from blood, taken at approximately week 51, from a patient treated with tofacitinib. The chain combines TRBV10-3 with TRBJ2-1, with TRBD2 identical over 10 bases. The receptor's source is a human donor with alopecia areata. The CDR3 DNA follows: TGTGCCATCAGCGATCCCGCTAGCGGGGGCCCCAATGAGCAGTTCTTC. Translated: CAISDPASGGPNEQFF.